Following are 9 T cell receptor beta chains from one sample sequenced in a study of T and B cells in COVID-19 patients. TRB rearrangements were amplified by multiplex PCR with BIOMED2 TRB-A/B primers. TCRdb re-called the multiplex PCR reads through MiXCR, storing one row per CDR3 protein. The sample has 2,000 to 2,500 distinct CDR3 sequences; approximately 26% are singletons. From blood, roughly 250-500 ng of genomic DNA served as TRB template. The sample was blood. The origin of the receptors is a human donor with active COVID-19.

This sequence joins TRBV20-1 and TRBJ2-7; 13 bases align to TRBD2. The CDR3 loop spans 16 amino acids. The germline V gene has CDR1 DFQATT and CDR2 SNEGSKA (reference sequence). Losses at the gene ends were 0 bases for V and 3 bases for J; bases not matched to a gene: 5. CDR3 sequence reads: CSARDAGLAGSYEQYF. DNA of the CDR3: TGCAGTGCTAGAGATGCGGGACTAGCGGGAAGCTACGAGCAGTACTTC.

DNA of the CDR3: TGTGCCAGCTCACGGGGGGCGCAGTCCTATGGCTACACCTTC. This gives the protein CASSRGAQSYGYTF. The V gene is TRBV18, the J gene TRBJ1-2, with D possibly TRBD1 on 6 matching bases. The CDR3 length is 14 residues. The V gene's germline CDR1 is KGHSH and CDR2 LQKENI. Trimming pared 4 bases from V and 4 bases from J, leaving 13 bases between.

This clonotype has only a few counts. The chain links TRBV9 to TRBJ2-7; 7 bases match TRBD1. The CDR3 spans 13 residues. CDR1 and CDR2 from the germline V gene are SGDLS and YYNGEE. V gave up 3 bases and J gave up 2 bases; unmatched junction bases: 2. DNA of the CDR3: TGTGCCAGCAGCGGGCAGGGGGCCTACGAGCAGTACTTC. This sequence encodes CASSGQGAYEQYF.

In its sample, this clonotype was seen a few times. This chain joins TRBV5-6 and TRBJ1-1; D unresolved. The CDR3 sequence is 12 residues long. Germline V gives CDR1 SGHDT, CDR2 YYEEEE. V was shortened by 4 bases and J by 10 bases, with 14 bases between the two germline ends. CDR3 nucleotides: TGTGCCAGCAGCCCCATGGGAGGACGAGCTTTCTTT. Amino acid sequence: CASSPMGGRAFF.

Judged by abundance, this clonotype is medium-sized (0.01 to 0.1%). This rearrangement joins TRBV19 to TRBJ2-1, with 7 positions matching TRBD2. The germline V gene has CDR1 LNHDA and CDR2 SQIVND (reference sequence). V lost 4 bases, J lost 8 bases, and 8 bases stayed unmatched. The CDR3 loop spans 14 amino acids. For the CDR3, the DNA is TGTGCCAGTAGTAAAGGACTAGTCGTCCATGAGCAGTTCTTC. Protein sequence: CASSKGLVVHEQFF.

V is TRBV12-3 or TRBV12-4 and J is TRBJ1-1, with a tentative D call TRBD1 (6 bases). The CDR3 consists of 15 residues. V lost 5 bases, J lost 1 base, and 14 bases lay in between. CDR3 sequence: CASSHPDRPNTEAFF. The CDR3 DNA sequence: TGTGCCAGCAGTCACCCGGACAGACCGAACACTGAAGCTTTCTTT.

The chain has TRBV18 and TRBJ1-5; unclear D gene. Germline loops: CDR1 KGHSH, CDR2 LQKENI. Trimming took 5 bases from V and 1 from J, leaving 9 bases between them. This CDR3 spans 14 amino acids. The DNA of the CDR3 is TGTGCCAGCTCATTGGCCCAGAGCAATCAGCCCCAGCATTTT. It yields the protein CASSLAQSNQPQHF. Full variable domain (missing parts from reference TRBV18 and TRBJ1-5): NAGVMQNPRHLVRRRGQEARLRCSPMKGHSHVYWYRQLPEEGLKFMVYLQKENIIDESGMPKERFSAEFPKEGPSILRIQQVVRGDSAAYFCASSLAQSNQPQHFGDGTRLSIL.

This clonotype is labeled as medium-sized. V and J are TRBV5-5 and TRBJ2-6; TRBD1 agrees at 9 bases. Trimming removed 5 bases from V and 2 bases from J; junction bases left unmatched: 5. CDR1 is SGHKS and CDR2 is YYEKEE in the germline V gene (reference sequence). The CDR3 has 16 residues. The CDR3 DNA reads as TGTGCCAGCAGTTCCCGACAGGGGGCTGGGGCCAACGTCCTGACTTTC. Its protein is CASSSRQGAGANVLTF.

This CDR3 reads CSATGTSGLSSYEQYF. Here the CDR3 DNA reads TGCAGTGCTACCGGGACTAGCGGACTAAGCTCCTACGAGCAGTACTTC. This rearrangement joins TRBV20-1 to TRBJ2-7; 11 bases are a match to TRBD2. The V and J ends lost 4 bases and 0 bases, in that order; junction bases with no gene match: 8. The CDR3 extends over 16 amino acids. The germline CDR1 and CDR2 sequences are DFQATT and SNEGSKA (reference sequence).